The 16 T cell receptor beta chains listed next were all sequenced from one sample in a study of shared clonotypes between healthy human individuals. The data were produced by immunoSEQ multiplex PCR, yet TCRdb's version contains in-frame clones alone and is incomplete. The sample lists 2.3 million or so clones; over 85% were seen once. Specimen: naive CD4+ T cells from PBMCs. Subset specified: CD45RA+ positively selected. The origin of the receptors is a man aged 18-30 years in good health. Some clones in this sample may be carry-over from other donors' samples.

As for this clone: The identical CDR3 is also encoded by other nucleotide sequences in the sample. CDR3 bases: TGTGCCAGCACCCCAGGTCCGGGCTACGAGCAGTACTTC. Amino acids: CASTPGPGYEQYF. The rearrangement uses TRBV28 and TRBJ2-7; D uncertain. This CDR3 comprises 13 residues. Germline V gene lookup returns CDR1 MDHEN and CDR2 SYDVKM. The V end lost 7 bases, the J end lost 3 bases, and 13 bases lay between the germline ends.

This chain joins TRBV7-6 and TRBJ1-1; TRBD1 aligns across 9 bases. CDR1 and CDR2 from the germline V gene are SGHVS and FNYEAQ. The CDR3 runs 15 residues. Germline trimming cut 4 bases from V and 1 base from J; bases unmatched to any gene: 4. This chain's CDR3 is CASSYPTGGNTEAFF. The CDR3 bases are TGTGCCAGCAGCTACCCGACAGGGGGGAACACTGAAGCTTTCTTT. The full variable domain, its missing parts supplied by reference TRBV7-6 and TRBJ1-1, is GAGVSQSPRYKVTKRGQDVALRCDPISGHVSLYWYRQALGQGPEFLTYFNYEAQQDKSGLPNDRFSAERPEGSISTLTIQRTEQRDSAMYRCASSYPTGGNTEAFFGQGTRLTVV.

This chain joins TRBV27 and TRBJ2-5; D is uncertain. V was trimmed by 10 bases and J by 3 bases, leaving 9 bases between them. The CDR3 length is 11 residues. Germline loops: CDR1 MNHEY, CDR2 SMNVEV (reference sequence). The CDR3 DNA follows: TGTGCCACCCGAGAGGAAGAGACCCAGTACTTC. This translates into CATREEETQYF.

The V call is TRBV18, the J call TRBJ1-1; D gene uncertain. Per germline, CDR1 KGHSH and CDR2 LQKENI. The CDR3 contains 13 residues. V dropped 4 bases and J dropped 4 bases, with 10 bases sitting between them. The chain's CDR3 is CASSQSPGTEAFF. Here the CDR3 DNA reads TGTGCCAGCTCACAATCCCCAGGCACTGAAGCTTTCTTT.

The chain has TRBV7-2 and TRBJ1-4; tentatively, D is TRBD1 (6 bases). The CDR3 contains 17 residues. With 2 bases removed from V and 0 bases from J, the gap between germline ends came to 13 bases. CDR1 SGHTA and CDR2 FQGNSA come from the germline V gene. CDR3 coding DNA: TGTGCCAGCAGCTTAATGAGGGGGGCGTCAACTAATGAAAAACTGTTTTTT. Translating gives CASSLMRGASTNEKLFF.

The chain recombines TRBV5-1 with TRBJ2-2; the match to TRBD2 covers 12 bases. Germline V gene lookup returns CDR1 SGHRS and CDR2 YFSETQ. Trimming took 2 bases from V and 7 from J; bases not matched to a gene: 6. This CDR3 comprises 16 residues. CDR3 region: CASSLRTSGTDGELFF. The CDR3 DNA sequence: TGCGCCAGCAGCTTACGGACTAGCGGGACGGACGGGGAGCTGTTTTTT. Based on the CDR3 plus reference TRBV5-1 and TRBJ2-2, the full variable domain is KAGVTQTPRYLIKTRGQQVTLSCSPISGHRSVSWYQQTPGQGLQFLFEYFSETQRNKGNFPGRFSGRQFSNSRSEMNVSTLELGDSALYLCASSLRTSGTDGELFFGEGSRLTVL.

This clone was seen only once. The CDR3 DNA follows: TGCGCCAGCAGCTCGGGGGGACTAGCGGGCTTCCAAGAGACCCAGTACTTC. Translated, it gives CASSSGGLAGFQETQYF. The chain is built from TRBV5-1 and TRBJ2-5; 12 nucleotides align to TRBD2. CDR3 length equals 17 residues. CDR1 is SGHRS and CDR2 is YFSETQ in the germline V gene. Germline trimming cut 3 bases from V and 1 base from J; bases unmatched to any gene: 7.

The V and J genes are TRBV19 and TRBJ1-5, with 9 nucleotides matching TRBD1. Per the germline V gene, CDR1 is LNHDA and CDR2 is SQIVND (reference sequence). Germline trimming cut 8 bases from V and 5 bases from J; bases unmatched to any gene: 13. The CDR3 sequence is 16 residues long. The CDR3 DNA sequence: TGTGCCAGTTCGATCCGACAGGGGGGGAATTATCAGCCCCAGCATTTT. This codes for CASSIRQGGNYQPQHF.

This chain links TRBV19 with TRBJ1-1; D remains ambiguous. Deletions cut 3 bases from V and 2 bases from J, with 13 bases between. Germline V lookup: CDR1 LNHDA, CDR2 SQIVND (reference sequence). The CDR3 is 15 amino acids. CDR3 in amino acids: CASSIPGQLNTEAFF. For the CDR3, the DNA is TGTGCCAGTAGTATTCCCGGGCAGCTAAACACTGAAGCTTTCTTT.

This clone was recorded once. This same CDR3 is encoded by further DNA sequences in the sample. V and J are TRBV5-1 and TRBJ2-1, with D perhaps matching TRBD1 (6 bases). V was clipped by 2 bases and J by 2 bases, with 8 bases between them. This CDR3 has 14 amino acids. Germline V lookup: CDR1 SGHRS, CDR2 YFSETQ. In DNA, the CDR3 is TGCGCCAGCAGCTTACAGGGAACCTACAATGAGCAGTTCTTC. Its translation: CASSLQGTYNEQFF.

This chain connects TRBV5-4 to TRBJ2-1; D remains unclear. The CDR3 loop spans 15 amino acids. The V and J ends lost 2 bases and 4 bases respectively, with 13 bases between them. Germline V CDR1 and CDR2: SGHNT, YYREEE (reference sequence). CDR3 coding DNA: TGTGCCAGCAGCTTCTGGGAACTGTCATACAATGAGCAGTTCTTC. Translated: CASSFWELSYNEQFF.

V gene TRBV28 combines with J gene TRBJ1-1, with D perhaps matching TRBD1 (5 bases). This CDR3 has 14 residues. V lost 3 bases, J lost 0 bases, and 8 bases lay in between. Germline V gives CDR1 MDHEN, CDR2 SYDVKM. Here the CDR3 DNA reads TGTGCCAGCAGTTTGCGACAGATGAACACTGAAGCTTTCTTT. Encoded protein: CASSLRQMNTEAFF.

The gene calls are TRBV30 and TRBJ1-5; weak D call: TRBD1 (6 bases). Deletions cut 5 bases from V and 6 bases from J, with 20 bases between. Germline lookup yields CDR1 GTSNPN and CDR2 SVGIG (reference sequence). The CDR3 has 15 amino acids. The DNA of the CDR3 is TGTGCCTGGGCCCCGGGGGGGGCGAGTACTCAGCCCCAGCATTTT. This encodes CAWAPGGASTQPQHF.

This clone was seen once. The J gene is TRBJ2-1, the V gene TRBV5-1; 7 bases fit TRBD2. The ends lost 4 bases at V and 9 bases at J; junction bases unmatched: 19. CDR1 is SGHRS and CDR2 is YFSETQ in the germline V gene. The CDR3 sequence is 17 residues long. The CDR3, as DNA: TGCGCCAGCAGCCTACGGGTCGGGACTACCGGCGTTGGTGAGCAGTTCTTC. It codes for CASSLRVGTTGVGEQFF.

A remark on this clone: Other DNA sequences of this sample code for an identical CDR3. V gene TRBV5-1 combines with J gene TRBJ1-5, with a tentative D call TRBD1 (6 bases). The CDR3 is 15 amino acids. Per the germline V gene, CDR1 is SGHRS and CDR2 is YFSETQ. Trimming cost V 4 bases and J 2 bases, with 13 bases left between them. Here the CDR3 reads CASSPGGGGNQPQHF. CDR3 DNA sequence: TGCGCCAGCAGCCCCGGAGGGGGAGGCAATCAGCCCCAGCATTTT.

The chain carries TRBV5-4 and TRBJ2-7, with 9 bases that match TRBD1. CDR1 and CDR2 from the germline V gene are SGHNT and YYREEE (reference sequence). The trim removed 4 bases at V and 0 bases at J, leaving 5 bases unmatched. This CDR3 comprises 15 residues. CDR3 region: CASSGGQGSSYEQYF. The DNA for the CDR3 is TGTGCCAGCAGCGGGGGACAGGGAAGCTCCTACGAGCAGTACTTC. Drawing the rest from reference TRBV5-4 and TRBJ2-7, the complete variable domain is ETGVTQSPTHLIKTRGQQVTLRCSSQSGHNTVSWYQQALGQGPQFIFQYYREEENGRGNFPPRFSGLQFPNYSSELNVNALELDDSALYLCASSGGQGSSYEQYFGPGTRLTVT.